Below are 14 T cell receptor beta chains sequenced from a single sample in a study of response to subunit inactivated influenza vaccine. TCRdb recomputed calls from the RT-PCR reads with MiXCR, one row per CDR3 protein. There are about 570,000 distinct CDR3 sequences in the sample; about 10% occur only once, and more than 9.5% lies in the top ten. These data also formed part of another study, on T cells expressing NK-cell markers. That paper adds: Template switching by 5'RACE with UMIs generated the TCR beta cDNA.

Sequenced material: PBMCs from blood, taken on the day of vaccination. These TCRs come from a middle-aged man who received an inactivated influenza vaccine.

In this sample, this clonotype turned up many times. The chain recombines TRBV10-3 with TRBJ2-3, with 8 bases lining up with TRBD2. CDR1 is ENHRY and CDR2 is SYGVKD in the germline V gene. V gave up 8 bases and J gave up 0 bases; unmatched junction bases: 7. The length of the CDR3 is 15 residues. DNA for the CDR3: TGTGCCATCTCGGCGGGGGGCCTCAGCACAGATACGCAGTATTTT. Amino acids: CAISAGGLSTDTQYF.

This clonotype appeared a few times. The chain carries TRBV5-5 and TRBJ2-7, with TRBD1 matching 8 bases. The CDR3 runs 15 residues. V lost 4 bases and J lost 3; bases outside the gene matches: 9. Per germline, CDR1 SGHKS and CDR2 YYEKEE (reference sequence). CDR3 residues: CASSLTDRDFYEQYF. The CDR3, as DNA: TGTGCCAGCAGCCTTACGGACAGGGATTTCTACGAGCAGTACTTC.

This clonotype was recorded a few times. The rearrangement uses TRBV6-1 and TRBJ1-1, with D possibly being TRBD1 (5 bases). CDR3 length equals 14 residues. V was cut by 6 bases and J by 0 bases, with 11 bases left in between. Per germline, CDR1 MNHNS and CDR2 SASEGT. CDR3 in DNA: TGTGCCAGCAGCGAGACAGAACTGAACACTGAAGCTTTCTTT. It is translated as CASSETELNTEAFF.

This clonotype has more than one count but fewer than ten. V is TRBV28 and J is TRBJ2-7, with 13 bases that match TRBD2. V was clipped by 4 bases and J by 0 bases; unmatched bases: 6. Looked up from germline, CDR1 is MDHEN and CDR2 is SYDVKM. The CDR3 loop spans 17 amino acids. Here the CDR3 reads CASSSLGLAGTSYEQYF. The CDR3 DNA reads TGTGCCAGCAGTTCCCTGGGACTAGCGGGGACCTCCTACGAGCAGTACTTC.

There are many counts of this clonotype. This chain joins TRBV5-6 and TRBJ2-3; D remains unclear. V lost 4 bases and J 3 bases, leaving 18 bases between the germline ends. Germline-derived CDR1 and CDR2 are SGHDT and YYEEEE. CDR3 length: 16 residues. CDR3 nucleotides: TGTGCCAGCAGCCTGAAAACGCAGGTACAAACAGATACGCAGTATTTT. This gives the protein CASSLKTQVQTDTQYF. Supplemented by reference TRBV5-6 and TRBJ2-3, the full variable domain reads DAGVTQSPTHLIKTRGQQVTLRCSPKSGHDTVSWYQQALGQGPQFIFQYYEEEERQRGNFPDRFSGHQFPNYSSELNVNALLLGDSALYLCASSLKTQVQTDTQYFGPGTRLTVL.

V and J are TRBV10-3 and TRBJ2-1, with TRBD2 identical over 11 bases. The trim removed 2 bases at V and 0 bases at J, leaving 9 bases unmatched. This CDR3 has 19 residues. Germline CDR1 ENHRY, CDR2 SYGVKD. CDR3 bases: TGTGCCATCAGTGAGGCGGCTAGCGGGGGGTTTGGCTCCTACAATGAGCAGTTCTTC. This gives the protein CAISEAASGGFGSYNEQFF.

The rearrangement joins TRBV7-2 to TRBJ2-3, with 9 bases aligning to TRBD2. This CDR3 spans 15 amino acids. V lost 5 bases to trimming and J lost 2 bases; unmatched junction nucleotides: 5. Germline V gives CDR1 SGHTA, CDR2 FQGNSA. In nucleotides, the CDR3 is TGTGCCAGCAGCCATAGCGGGGGATACACAGATACGCAGTATTTT. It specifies CASSHSGGYTDTQYF. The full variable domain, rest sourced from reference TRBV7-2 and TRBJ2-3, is GAGVSQSPSNKVTEKGKDVELRCDPISGHTALYWYRQSLGQGLEFLIYFQGNSAPDKSGLPSDRFSAERTGGSVSTLTIQRTQQEDSAVYLCASSHSGGYTDTQYFGPGTRLTVL.

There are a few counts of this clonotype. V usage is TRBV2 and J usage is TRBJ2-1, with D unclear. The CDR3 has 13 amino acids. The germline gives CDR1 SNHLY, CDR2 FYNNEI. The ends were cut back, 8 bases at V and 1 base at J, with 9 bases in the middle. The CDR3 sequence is CASQERSYNEQFF. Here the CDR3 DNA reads TGTGCCAGCCAGGAGAGGTCCTACAATGAGCAGTTCTTC.

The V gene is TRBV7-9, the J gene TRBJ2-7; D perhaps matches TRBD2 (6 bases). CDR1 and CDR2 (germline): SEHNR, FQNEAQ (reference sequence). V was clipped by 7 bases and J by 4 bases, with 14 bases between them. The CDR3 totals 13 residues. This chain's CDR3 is CASTRAGGYEQYF. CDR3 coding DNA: TGTGCCAGCACCCGTGCCGGGGGATACGAGCAGTACTTC.

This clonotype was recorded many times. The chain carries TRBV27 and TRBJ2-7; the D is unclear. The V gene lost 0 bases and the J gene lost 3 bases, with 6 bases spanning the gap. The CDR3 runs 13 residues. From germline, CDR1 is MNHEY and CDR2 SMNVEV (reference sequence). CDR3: CASSLSPVYEQYF. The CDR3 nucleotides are TGTGCCAGCAGTTTATCCCCCGTCTACGAGCAGTACTTC.

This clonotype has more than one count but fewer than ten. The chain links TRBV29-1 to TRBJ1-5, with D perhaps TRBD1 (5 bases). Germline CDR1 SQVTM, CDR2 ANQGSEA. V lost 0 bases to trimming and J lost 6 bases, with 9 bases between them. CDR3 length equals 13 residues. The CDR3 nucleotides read TGCAGCGTTGAAGAGGGGACGGGTCAGCCCCAGCATTTT. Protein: CSVEEGTGQPQHF.

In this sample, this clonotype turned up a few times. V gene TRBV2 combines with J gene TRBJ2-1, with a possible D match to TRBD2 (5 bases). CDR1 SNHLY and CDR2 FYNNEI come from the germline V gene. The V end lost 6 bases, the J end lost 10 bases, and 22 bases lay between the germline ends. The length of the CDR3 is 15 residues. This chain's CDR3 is CASRDPPGGSREQFF. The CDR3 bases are TGTGCCAGCAGGGATCCCCCGGGCGGGTCACGGGAGCAGTTCTTC.

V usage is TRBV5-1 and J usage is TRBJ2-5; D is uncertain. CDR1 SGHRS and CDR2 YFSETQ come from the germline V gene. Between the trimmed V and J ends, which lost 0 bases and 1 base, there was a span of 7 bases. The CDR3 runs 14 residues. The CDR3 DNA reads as TGCGCCAGCAGCTTGGACACCTTCCAAGAGACCCAGTACTTC. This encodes CASSLDTFQETQYF.

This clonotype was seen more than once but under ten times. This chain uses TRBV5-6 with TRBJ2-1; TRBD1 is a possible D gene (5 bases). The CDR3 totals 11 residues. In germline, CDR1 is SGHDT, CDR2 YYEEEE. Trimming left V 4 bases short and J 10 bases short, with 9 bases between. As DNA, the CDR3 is TGTGCCAGCAGCGTAAACAGGGAGCAGTTCTTC. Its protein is CASSVNREQFF.